These 9 T cell receptor beta chains share one sample of origin, sequenced in a study of OX40 agonist ivuxolimab in advanced cancers. The library came from the immunoSEQ multiplex PCR assay. The source is immuneACCESS, and TCRdb retained only in-frame sequences with V and J called. Part of the clones is not carried over; for the studies checked, unresolved V genes explain less than half of this, and the remainder is unexplained. Recorded for this sample are approximately 100,000 clones; 84% of them occurred a single time. Of the sample, about 5.5% falls within the top ten clones. The specimen was CD4+ or CD8+ T cells sorted from blood, collected in a trial of the OX40 agonist ivuxolimab. These TCRs come from an adult with an advanced solid tumor such as melanoma, head and neck, liver or kidney cancer.

V usage is TRBV5-6 and J usage is TRBJ2-3; D is possibly TRBD1 (5 bases). The germline V gene has CDR1 SGHDT and CDR2 YYEEEE. This CDR3 has 17 amino acids. V lost 4 bases and J lost 2, with 20 bases in between. The DNA for the CDR3 is TGTGCCAGCAGCCCCCAGCCCAGGGTCCACCACACAGATACGCAGTATTTT. Its translation is CASSPQPRVHHTDTQYF.

The chain is built from TRBV5-4 and TRBJ1-1, with TRBD1 as a possible D gene (5 bases). Germline CDR1 is SGHNT and CDR2 is YYREEE (reference sequence). CDR3 size: 15 residues. Trimming pared 0 bases from V and 0 bases from J, leaving 9 bases between. For the CDR3, the DNA is TGTGCCAGCAGCTTGGGGACAAGTATGAACACTGAAGCTTTCTTT. This translates into CASSLGTSMNTEAFF.

This clone was recorded a few times. The J gene is TRBJ1-6, the V gene TRBV10-3; D unclear. CDR3 size: 16 residues. Germline values: CDR1 ENHRY, CDR2 SYGVKD. V was clipped by 2 bases and J by 9 bases, with 17 bases between them. The CDR3 reads CAISEDQARSGSPLHF. CDR3 nucleotide sequence: TGTGCCATCAGTGAGGACCAGGCCCGGTCGGGTTCACCCCTCCACTTT.

The CDR3 reads CASSGKGGQGEINYGYTF. Here the CDR3 DNA reads TGTGCCAGCAGCGGTAAGGGGGGACAGGGGGAGATTAACTATGGCTACACCTTC. The rearrangement joins TRBV9 to TRBJ1-2; TRBD1 agrees at 11 bases. The V segment lost 3 bases and the J segment 1 base; nucleotides outside the gene matches: 11. Germline V gene sequence: CDR1 SGDLS, CDR2 YYNGEE. This CDR3 is 18 amino acids long.

Many counts were recorded for this clone. This chain uses TRBV29-1 with TRBJ2-1, with unresolved D. Germline CDR1 and CDR2: SQVTM and ANQGSEA. The CDR3 sequence is 15 residues long. V lost 1 base and J 12 bases, leaving 22 bases between the germline ends. CDR3: CSVEARLAATGVQFF. The CDR3 DNA reads TGCAGCGTTGAAGCCCGGCTCGCCGCGACTGGGGTGCAGTTCTTC.

This sequence joins TRBV11-2 and TRBJ2-3, with D uncertain. The length of the CDR3 is 12 residues. Germline-derived CDR1 and CDR2 are SGHAT and FQNNGV. Trimming cost V 4 bases and J 6 bases, with 8 bases left between them. The CDR3 region has the DNA TGTGCCAGCAGCTCGGGCGCTGATACGCAGTATTTT. Encoded protein: CASSSGADTQYF.

This chain links TRBV5-6 with TRBJ1-1; D is undetermined. Germline CDR1 reads SGHDT; CDR2 reads YYEEEE. The V end was cut by 0 bases, the J end by 1 base, with 4 bases between. This CDR3 comprises 13 residues. CDR3 in amino acids: CASSLGANTEAFF. Written as DNA, the CDR3 is TGTGCCAGCAGCTTGGGAGCGAACACTGAAGCTTTCTTT.

The rearrangement links TRBV7-2 to TRBJ2-7; a possible D gene is TRBD1 (6 bases). Germline-derived CDR1 and CDR2 are SGHTA and FQGNSA. The CDR3 has 16 amino acids. V lost 1 base and J 5 bases, leaving 18 bases between the germline ends. CDR3 amino acids: CASSLVSNTGSNEQYF. The CDR3 bases are TGTGCCAGCAGCTTAGTCTCCAACACAGGGAGTAACGAGCAGTACTTC. Filled out from reference TRBV7-2 and TRBJ2-7, the complete variable domain reads GAGVSQSPSNKVTEKGKDVELRCDPISGHTALYWYRQSLGQGLEFLIYFQGNSAPDKSGLPSDRFSAERTGGSVSTLTIQRTQQEDSAVYLCASSLVSNTGSNEQYFGPGTRLTVT.

The chain employs TRBV5-1 and TRBJ2-2; D is perhaps TRBD2 (6 bases). This CDR3 spans 15 amino acids. Germline loops: CDR1 SGHRS, CDR2 YFSETQ. The V gene lost 5 bases and the J gene lost 2 bases, with 13 bases spanning the gap. The CDR3 DNA reads TGCGCCAGCAGGTACCGGGACTCCAACACCGGGGAGCTGTTTTTT. It is translated as CASRYRDSNTGELFF.